The source of this T cell receptor beta chain is a study of T cell repertoires in cytomegalovirus infection. Study-wide context: Alongside well-studied HLA-B-restricted CMV epitopes, recently identified HLA-C-restricted CMV epitopes were also used. CMV infection together with matching HLA type was indicated by public TCR beta signatures. Study-level points and caveats: HLA-C-restricted CMV clonotypes gave the most frequent clonotype in two of eight donors. Summed frequency of public TCR beta families distinguished CMV carriers with the relevant HLA.

This clonotype came up many times. Its antigen remains unidentified. TCRdb re-called the reads through MiXCR, storing one row per CDR3 protein. The data hold about 890,000 distinct CDR3 sequences, with more than 25% observed a single time. This CDR3 spans 15 amino acids. Germline CDR1 reads SGHVS; CDR2 reads FNYEAQ. Between the trimmed V and J ends, which lost 3 bases and 2 bases, there was a span of 12 bases. V usage is TRBV7-6 and J usage is TRBJ2-3, with D possibly matching TRBD1 (6 bases). The material was cultured CD8+ T cells from PBMCs, obtained from culture after CMV antigen stimulation. The receptor was isolated from a human donor in good health (CMV status not recorded). Some clones in this sample may be carry-over from other donors' samples. The CDR3 is CASSFWDTYTDTQYF. CDR3 DNA: TGTGCCAGCAGCTTTTGGGACACCTACACAGATACGCAGTATTTT.